What follows is one T cell receptor beta chain and its context. Its antigen is unidentified. The CDR3 runs 12 residues. CDR1 and CDR2 from the germline V gene are MNHEY and SVGEGT. The source of the sample is a study of T cell clusters in autoimmune cytopenias. Study results and limitations: TRB repertoire shifts in secondary cytopenia and chronic lymphocytic leukemia mostly reflected lymphoma, not autoimmunity. The T cell clusters came from computational analysis alone and lack functional validation.

One tube held mixed TRB-A and TRB-B primer pools for touch-down PCR. TCRdb re-called the multiplex PCR reads; every CDR3 protein appears as one record, without DNA. The listing contains under 3,500 distinct CDR3 sequences. Tens of thousands of genome equivalents of blood DNA were amplified for TRB. The TCR sequence derives from a human donor with an autoimmune cytopenia or autoimmune hepatitis (not recorded which). The chain joins TRBV6-2 or TRBV6-3 to TRBJ1-2; as DNA is missing, the TRBD1 call by TCRdb cannot be tested. Input material: peripheral blood. This CDR3 reads CASRGLPEGYTF.